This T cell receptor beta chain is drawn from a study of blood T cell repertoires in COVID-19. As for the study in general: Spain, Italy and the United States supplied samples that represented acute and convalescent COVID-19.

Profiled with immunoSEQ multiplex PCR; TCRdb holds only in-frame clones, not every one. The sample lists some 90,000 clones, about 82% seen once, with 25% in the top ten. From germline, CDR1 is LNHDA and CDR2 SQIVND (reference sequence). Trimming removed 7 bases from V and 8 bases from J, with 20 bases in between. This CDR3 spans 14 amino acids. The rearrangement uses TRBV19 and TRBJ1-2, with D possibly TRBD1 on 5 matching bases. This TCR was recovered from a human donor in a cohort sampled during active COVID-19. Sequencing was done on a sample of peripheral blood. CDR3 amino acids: CASNPQGSVLGYTF. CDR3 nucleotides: TGTGCCAGTAACCCTCAGGGTTCGGTACTAGGCTACACCTTC.